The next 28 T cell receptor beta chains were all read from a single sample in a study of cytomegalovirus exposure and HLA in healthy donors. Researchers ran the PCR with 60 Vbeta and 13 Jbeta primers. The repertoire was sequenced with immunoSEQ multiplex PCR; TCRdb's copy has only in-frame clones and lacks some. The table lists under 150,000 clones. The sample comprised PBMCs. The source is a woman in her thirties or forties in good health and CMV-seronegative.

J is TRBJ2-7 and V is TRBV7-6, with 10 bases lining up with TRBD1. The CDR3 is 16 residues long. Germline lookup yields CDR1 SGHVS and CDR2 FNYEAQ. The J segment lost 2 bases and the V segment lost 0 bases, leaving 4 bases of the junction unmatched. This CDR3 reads CASSLAGQGITYEQYF. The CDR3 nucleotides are TGTGCCAGCAGCTTAGCGGGACAGGGGATTACCTACGAGCAGTACTTC.

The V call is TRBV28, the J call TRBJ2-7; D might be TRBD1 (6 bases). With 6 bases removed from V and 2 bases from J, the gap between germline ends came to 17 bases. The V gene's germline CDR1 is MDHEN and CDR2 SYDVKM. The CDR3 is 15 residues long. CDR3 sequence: CASSPRGALAYEQYF. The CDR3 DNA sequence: TGTGCCAGCAGCCCCAGGGGAGCGTTGGCCTACGAGCAGTACTTC. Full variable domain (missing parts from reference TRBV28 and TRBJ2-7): DVKVTQSSRYLVKRTGEKVFLECVQDMDHENMFWYRQDPGLGLRLIYFSYDVKMKEKGDIPEGYSVSREKKERFSLILESASTNQTSMYLCASSPRGALAYEQYFGPGTRLTVT.

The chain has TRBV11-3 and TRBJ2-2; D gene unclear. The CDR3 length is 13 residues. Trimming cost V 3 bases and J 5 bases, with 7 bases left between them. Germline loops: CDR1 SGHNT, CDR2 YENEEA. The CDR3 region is CASSLVATGELFF. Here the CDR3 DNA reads TGTGCCAGCAGCTTGGTAGCAACCGGGGAGCTGTTTTTT.

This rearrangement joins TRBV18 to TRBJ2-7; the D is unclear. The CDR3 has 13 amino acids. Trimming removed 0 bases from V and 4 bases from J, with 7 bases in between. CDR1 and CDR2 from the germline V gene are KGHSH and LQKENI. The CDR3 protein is CASSPPQRYEQYF. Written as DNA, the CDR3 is TGTGCCAGCTCACCACCTCAACGGTACGAGCAGTACTTC.

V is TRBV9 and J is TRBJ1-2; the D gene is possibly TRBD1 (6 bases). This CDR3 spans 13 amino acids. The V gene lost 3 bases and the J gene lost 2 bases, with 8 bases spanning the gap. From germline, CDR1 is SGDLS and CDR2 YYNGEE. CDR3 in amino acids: CASSADRNYGYTF. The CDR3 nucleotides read TGTGCCAGCAGCGCCGACAGGAACTATGGCTACACCTTC.

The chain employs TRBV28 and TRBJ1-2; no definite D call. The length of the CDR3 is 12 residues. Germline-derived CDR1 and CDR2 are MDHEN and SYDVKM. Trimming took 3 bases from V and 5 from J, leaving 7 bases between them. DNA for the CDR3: TGTGCCAGCAGTTTTTTCAGTTATGGCTACACCTTC. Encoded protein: CASSFFSYGYTF.

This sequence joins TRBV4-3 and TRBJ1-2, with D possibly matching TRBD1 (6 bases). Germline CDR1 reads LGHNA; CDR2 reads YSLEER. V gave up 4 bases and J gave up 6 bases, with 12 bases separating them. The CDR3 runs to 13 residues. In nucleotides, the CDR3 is TGCGCCAGCAGCCCTGAGAGGGGGAATGGCTACACCTTC. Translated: CASSPERGNGYTF.

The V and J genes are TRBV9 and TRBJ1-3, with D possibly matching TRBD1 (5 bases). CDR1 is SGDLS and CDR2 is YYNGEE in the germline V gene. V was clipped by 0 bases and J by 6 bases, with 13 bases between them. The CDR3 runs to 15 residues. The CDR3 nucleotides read TGTGCCAGCAGCGTAGAGCCAGGGCGCCTAAACACCATATATTTT. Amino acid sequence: CASSVEPGRLNTIYF.

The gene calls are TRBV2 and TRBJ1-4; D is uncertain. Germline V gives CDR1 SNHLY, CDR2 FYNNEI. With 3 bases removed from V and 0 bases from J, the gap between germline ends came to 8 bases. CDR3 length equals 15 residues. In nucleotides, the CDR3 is TGTGCCAGCAGTGATTTCGGGGCAACTAATGAAAAACTGTTTTTT. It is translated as CASSDFGATNEKLFF.

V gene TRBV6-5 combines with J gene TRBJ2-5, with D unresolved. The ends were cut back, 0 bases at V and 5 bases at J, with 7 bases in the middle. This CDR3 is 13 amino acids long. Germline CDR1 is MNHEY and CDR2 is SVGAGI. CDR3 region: CASSYSALETQYF. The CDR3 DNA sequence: TGTGCCAGCAGTTACTCCGCACTGGAGACCCAGTACTTC.

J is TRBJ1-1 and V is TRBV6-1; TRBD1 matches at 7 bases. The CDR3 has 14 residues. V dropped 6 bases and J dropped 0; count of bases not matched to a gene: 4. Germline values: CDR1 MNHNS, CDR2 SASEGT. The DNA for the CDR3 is TGTGCCAGCAGGCCCGGGACAGTGAACACTGAAGCTTTCTTT. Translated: CASRPGTVNTEAFF.

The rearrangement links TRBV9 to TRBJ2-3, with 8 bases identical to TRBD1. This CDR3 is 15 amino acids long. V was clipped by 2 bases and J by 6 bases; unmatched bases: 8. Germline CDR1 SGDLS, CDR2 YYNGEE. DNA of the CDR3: TGTGCCAGCAGCGTCTGGACAGGGCCGCCCGATACGCAGTATTTT. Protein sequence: CASSVWTGPPDTQYF.

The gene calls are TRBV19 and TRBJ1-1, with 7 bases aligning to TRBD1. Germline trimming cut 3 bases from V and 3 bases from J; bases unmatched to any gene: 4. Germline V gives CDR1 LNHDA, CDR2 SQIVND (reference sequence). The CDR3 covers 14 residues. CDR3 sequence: CASSITGVDTEAFF. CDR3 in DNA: TGTGCCAGTAGTATCACAGGGGTAGACACTGAAGCTTTCTTT.

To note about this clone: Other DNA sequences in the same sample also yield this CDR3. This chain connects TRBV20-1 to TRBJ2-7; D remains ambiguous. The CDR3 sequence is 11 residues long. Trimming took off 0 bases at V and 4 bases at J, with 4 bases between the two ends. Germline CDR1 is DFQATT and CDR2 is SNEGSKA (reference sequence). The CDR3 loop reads CSARDSYEQYF. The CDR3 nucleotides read TGCAGTGCTAGAGACAGTTACGAGCAGTACTTC.

The CDR3 nucleotides read TGTGCCAGCAGCGCCCTTAACCCGGGACAGGGAACGAACTATGGCTACACCTTC. This translates into CASSALNPGQGTNYGYTF. The chain carries TRBV7-9 and TRBJ1-2; 9 bases fit TRBD1. CDR1 and CDR2 (germline): SEHNR, FQNEAQ (reference sequence). The CDR3 consists of 18 residues. Trimming at V came to 5 bases and at J to 2 bases, leaving 15 bases not matched to a gene. Combining the CDR3 with reference TRBV7-9 and TRBJ1-2 gives the whole variable domain DTGVSQNPRHKITKRGQNVTFRCDPISEHNRLYWYRQTLGQGPEFLTYFQNEAQLEKSRLLSDRFSAERPKGSFSTLEIQRTEQGDSAMYLCASSALNPGQGTNYGYTFGSGTRLTVV.

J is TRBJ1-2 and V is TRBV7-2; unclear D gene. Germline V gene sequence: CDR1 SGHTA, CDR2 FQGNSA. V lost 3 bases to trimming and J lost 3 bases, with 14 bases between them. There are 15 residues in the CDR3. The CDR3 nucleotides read TGTGCCAGCAGCTTGTACGAGGTTATGGACTATGGCTACACCTTC. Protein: CASSLYEVMDYGYTF.

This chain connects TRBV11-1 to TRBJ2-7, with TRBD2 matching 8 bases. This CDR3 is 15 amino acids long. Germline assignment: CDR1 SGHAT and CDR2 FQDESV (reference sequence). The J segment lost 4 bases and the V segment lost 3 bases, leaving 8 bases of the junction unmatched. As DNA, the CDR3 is TGTGCCAGCAGCTTGTCGGGACTAGGAGTATACGAGCAGTACGTC. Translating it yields CASSLSGLGVYEQYV.

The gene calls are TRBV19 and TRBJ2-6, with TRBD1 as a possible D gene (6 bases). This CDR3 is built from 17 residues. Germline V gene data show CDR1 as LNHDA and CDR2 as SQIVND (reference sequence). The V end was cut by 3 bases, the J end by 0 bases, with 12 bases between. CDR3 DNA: TGTGCCAGTAGTATCGATGGCAGGGGCTCTGGGGCCAACGTCCTGACTTTC. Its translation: CASSIDGRGSGANVLTF.

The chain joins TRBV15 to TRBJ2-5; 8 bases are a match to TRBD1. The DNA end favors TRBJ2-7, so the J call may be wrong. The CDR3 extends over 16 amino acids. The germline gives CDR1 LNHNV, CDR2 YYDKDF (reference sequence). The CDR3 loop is CATSSPGQGNSYEQYF. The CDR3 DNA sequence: TGTGCCACCAGCAGTCCCGGACAGGGAAACTCCTACGAGCAGTACTTC.

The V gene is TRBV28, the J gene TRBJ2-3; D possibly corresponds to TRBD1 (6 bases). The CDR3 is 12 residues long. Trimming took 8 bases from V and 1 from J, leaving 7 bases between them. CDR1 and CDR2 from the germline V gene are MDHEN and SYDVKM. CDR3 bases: TGTGCCAGCGCAGGGGGCACAGATACGCAGTATTTT. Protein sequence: CASAGGTDTQYF.

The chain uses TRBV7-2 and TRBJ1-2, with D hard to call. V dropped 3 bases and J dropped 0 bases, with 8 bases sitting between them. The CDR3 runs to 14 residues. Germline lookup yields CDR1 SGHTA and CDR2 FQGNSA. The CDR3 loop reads CASSLAGANYGYTF. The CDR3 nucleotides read TGTGCCAGCAGCTTGGCAGGCGCTAACTATGGCTACACCTTC.

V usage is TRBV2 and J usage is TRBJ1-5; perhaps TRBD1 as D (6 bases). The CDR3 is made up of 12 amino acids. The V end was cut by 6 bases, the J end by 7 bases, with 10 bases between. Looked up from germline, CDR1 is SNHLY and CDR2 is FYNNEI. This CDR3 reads CASRADRQPQHF. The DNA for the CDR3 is TGTGCCAGCAGGGCTGACAGGCAGCCCCAGCATTTT.

The CDR3 DNA reads TGTGCCAGCAGCTTGAGACAGGATAGCAATCAGCCCCAGCATTTT. It codes for CASSLRQDSNQPQHF. V is TRBV5-5 and J is TRBJ1-5, with D perhaps matching TRBD1 (6 bases). With 1 base removed from V and 0 bases from J, the gap between germline ends came to 8 bases. CDR3 length equals 15 residues. CDR1 is SGHKS, CDR2 YYEKEE, per germline (reference sequence).

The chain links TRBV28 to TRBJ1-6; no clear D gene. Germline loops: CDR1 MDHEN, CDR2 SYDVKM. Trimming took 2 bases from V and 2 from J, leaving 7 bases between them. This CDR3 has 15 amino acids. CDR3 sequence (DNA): TGTGCCAGCAGTTTAGGGCAGACCTATAATTCACCCCTCCACTTT. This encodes CASSLGQTYNSPLHF.

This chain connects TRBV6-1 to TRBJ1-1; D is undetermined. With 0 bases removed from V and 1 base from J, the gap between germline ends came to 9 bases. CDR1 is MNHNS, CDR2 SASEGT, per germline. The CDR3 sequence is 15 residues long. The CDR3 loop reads CASSEAPVGNTEAFF. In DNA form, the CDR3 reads TGTGCCAGCAGTGAAGCGCCCGTCGGGAACACTGAAGCTTTCTTT.

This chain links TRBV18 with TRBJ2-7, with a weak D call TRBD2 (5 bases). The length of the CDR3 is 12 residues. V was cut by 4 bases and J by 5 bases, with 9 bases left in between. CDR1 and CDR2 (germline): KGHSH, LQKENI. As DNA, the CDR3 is TGTGCCAGCTCACTCCGGGGTGACGAGCAGTACTTC. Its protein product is CASSLRGDEQYF.

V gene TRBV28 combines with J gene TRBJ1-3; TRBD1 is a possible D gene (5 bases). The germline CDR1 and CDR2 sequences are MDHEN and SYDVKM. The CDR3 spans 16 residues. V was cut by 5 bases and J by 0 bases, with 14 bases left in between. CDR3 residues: CASSAPGRSSGNTIYF. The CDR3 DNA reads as TGTGCCAGCAGTGCGCCAGGGAGGTCCTCTGGAAACACCATATATTTT.

For the CDR3, the DNA is TGTGCCAGCAGACTTAGGCCAGGGGGCACCACCGGGGAGCTGTTTTTT. Translating gives CASRLRPGGTTGELFF. The chain is built from TRBV7-8 and TRBJ2-2, with TRBD1 matching 8 bases. CDR1 is SGHVS and CDR2 is FQNEAQ in the germline V gene. The CDR3 contains 16 residues. The V gene end was trimmed by 6 bases and the J gene end by 4 bases; junction bases not matched to a gene: 10.